This T cell receptor beta chain is drawn from a study of blood T cells in healthy people across ages. This clonotype has more than one count but fewer than ten. The CDR3 has 15 residues. Germline V gene data show CDR1 as SGHRS and CDR2 as YFSETQ. After removal of 2 bases from V and 8 bases from J, the junction contained 7 bases not matched to a gene. A J-beta primer mix and a sample-barcoded 5' primer were used in a second PCR of roughly 6 to 11 cycles. TCRdb re-derived calls from the 5' RACE reads in MiXCR, one entry per CDR3 protein. The sample contains 1.5 million to 2 million distinct CDR3 sequences, about 35% of which appear only once.

Sequences were obtained from blood. This TCR came from a woman aged 30 to 39 in good health. This rearrangement joins TRBV5-1 to TRBJ2-1, with 10 bases fitting TRBD2. The CDR3 bases are TGCGCCAGCAGCTTCCTAGCGGGGGCAGGCTATGAGCAGTTCTTC. It translates to CASSFLAGAGYEQFF.